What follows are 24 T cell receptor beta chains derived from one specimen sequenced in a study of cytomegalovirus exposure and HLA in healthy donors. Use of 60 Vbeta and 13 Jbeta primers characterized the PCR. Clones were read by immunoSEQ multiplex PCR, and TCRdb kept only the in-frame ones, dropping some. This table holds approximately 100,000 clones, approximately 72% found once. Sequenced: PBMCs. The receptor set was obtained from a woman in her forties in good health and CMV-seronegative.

CDR3 in amino acids: CASRETSGGSYEQYF. CDR3 bases: TGTGCCAGCAGAGAGACTAGCGGGGGCTCCTACGAGCAGTACTTC. The chain employs TRBV6-1 and TRBJ2-7; 12 bases map to TRBD2. Germline-derived CDR1 and CDR2 are MNHNS and SASEGT. The CDR3 is 15 residues long. J was trimmed by 0 bases and V by 6 bases; bases with no gene match: 3.

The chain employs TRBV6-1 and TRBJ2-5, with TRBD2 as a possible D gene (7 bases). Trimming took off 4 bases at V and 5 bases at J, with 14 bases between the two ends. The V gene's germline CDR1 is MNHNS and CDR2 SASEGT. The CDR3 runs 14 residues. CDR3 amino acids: CASSARGGSETQYF. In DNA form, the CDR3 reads TGTGCCAGCAGTGCAAGGGGGGGGTCGGAGACCCAGTACTTC.

The CDR3 loop is CAWSGTYSNQPQHF. For the CDR3, the DNA is TGTGCCTGGAGTGGGACATATAGCAATCAGCCCCAGCATTTT. V gene TRBV30 combines with J gene TRBJ1-5, with D possibly being TRBD1 (5 bases). This CDR3 spans 14 amino acids. Trimming removed 1 base at V and 0 bases at J, with 7 bases between. In germline, CDR1 is GTSNPN, CDR2 SVGIG (reference sequence). Variable domain in full (rest from reference TRBV30 and TRBJ1-5): SQTIHQWPATLVQPVGSPLSLECTVEGTSNPNLYWYRQAAGRGLQLLFYSVGIGQISSEVPQNLSASRPQDRQFILSSKKLLLSDSGFYLCAWSGTYSNQPQHFGDGTRLSIL.

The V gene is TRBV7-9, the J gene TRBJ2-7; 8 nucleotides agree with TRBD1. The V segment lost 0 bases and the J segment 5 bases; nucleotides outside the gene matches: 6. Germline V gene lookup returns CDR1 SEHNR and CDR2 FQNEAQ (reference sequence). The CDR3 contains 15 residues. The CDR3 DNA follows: TGTGCCAGCAGCTTAGCCAGGACAGGGTGGGACGAGCAGTACTTC. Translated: CASSLARTGWDEQYF.

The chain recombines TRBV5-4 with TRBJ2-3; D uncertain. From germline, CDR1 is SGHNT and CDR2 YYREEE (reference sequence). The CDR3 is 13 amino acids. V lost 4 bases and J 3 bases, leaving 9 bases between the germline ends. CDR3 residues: CASSPGWTDTQYF. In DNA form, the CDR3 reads TGTGCCAGCAGCCCCGGTTGGACAGATACGCAGTATTTT.

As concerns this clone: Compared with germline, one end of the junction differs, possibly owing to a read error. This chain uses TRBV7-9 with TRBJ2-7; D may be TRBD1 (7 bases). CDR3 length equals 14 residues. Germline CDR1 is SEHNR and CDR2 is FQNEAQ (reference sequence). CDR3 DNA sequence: TGTTCCAGCAGCCTCCTCTCAGGGGGGTACGAGCAGTACTTC. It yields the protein CSSSLLSGGYEQYF.

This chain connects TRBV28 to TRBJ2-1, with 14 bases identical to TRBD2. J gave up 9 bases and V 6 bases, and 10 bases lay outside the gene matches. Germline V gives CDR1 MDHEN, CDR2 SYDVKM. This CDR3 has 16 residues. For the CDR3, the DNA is TGTGCCAGCAGGCAGGCCGGGACTAGCGGGGGCGGTGAGCAGTTCTTC. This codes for CASRQAGTSGGGEQFF.

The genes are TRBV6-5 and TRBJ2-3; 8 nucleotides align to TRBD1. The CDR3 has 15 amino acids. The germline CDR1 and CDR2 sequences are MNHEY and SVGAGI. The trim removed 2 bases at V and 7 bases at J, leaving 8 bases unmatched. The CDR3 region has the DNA TGTGCCAGCAGTTACACGGACAGGGCCGGCAATACGCAGTATTTT. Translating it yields CASSYTDRAGNTQYF.

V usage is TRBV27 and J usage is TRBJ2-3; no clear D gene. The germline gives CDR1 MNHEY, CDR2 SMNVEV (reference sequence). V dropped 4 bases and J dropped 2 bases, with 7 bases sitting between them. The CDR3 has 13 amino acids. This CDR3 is CASSSLITDTQYF. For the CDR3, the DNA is TGTGCCAGCAGTTCCCTAATCACAGATACGCAGTATTTT.

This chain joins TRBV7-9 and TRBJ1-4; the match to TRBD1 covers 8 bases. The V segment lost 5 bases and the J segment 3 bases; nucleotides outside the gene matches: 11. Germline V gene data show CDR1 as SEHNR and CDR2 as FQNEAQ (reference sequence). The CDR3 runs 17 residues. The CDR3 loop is CASSGPGQGSPNEKLFF. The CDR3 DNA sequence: TGTGCCAGCAGCGGACCAGGACAGGGATCCCCTAATGAAAAACTGTTTTTT.

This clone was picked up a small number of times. CDR3: CASSQGLPNTGELFF. CDR3 bases: TGTGCCAGCAGCCAAGGACTACCGAACACCGGGGAGCTGTTTTTT. The rearrangement links TRBV4-2 to TRBJ2-2; a weak D match, TRBD2 (5 bases). Trimming cost V 1 base and J 0 bases, with 6 bases left between them. This CDR3 spans 15 amino acids. Germline assignment: CDR1 LGHNA and CDR2 YNFKEQ.

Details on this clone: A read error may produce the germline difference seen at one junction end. CDR3 DNA sequence: TGTTCCAGCAGCTTAGCGCAGGGGGCTTTCGGGGAGCTGTTTTTT. Protein sequence: CSSSLAQGAFGELFF. This chain links TRBV7-9 with TRBJ2-2; 8 bases line up with TRBD1. The CDR3 is 15 residues long. Germline V gives CDR1 SEHNR, CDR2 FQNEAQ (reference sequence).

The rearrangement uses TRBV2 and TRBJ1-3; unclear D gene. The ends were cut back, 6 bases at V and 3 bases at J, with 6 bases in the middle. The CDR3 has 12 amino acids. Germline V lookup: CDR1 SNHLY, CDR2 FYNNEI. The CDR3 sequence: CASRGDGNTIYF. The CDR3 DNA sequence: TGTGCCAGCAGGGGAGATGGAAACACCATATATTTT.

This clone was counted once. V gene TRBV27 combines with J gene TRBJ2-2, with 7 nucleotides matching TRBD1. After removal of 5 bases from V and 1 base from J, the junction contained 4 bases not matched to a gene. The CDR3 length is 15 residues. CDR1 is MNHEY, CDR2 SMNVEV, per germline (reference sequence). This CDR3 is CASSLDRENTGELFF. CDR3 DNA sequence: TGTGCCAGCAGTCTAGACAGGGAGAACACCGGGGAGCTGTTTTTT.

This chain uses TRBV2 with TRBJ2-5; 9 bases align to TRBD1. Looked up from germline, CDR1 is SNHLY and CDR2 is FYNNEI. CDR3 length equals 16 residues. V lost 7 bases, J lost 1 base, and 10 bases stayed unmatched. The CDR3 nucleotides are TGTGCCAGCACCAGCGGGACAGGGACCTTCCAAGAGACCCAGTACTTC. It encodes CASTSGTGTFQETQYF. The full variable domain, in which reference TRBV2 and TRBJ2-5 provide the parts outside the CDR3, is EPEVTQTPSHQVTQMGQEVILRCVPISNHLYFYWYRQILGQKVEFLVSFYNNEISEKSEIFDDQFSVERPDGSNFTLKIRSTKLEDSAMYFCASTSGTGTFQETQYFGPGTRLLVL.

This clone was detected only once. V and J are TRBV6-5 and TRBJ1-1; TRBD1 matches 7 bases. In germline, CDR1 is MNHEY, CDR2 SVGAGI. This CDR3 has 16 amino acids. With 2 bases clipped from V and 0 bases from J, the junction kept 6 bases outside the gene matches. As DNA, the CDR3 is TGTGCCAGCAGTTACGAGGGACAGTTTATGAACACTGAAGCTTTCTTT. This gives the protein CASSYEGQFMNTEAFF.

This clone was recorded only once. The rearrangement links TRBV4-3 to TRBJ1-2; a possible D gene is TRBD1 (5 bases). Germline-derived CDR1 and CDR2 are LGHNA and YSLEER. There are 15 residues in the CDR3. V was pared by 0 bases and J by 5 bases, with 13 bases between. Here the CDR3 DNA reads TGCGCCAGCAGCCAAGATCGAAGGGGAGGGTATGGCTACACCTTC. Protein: CASSQDRRGGYGYTF.

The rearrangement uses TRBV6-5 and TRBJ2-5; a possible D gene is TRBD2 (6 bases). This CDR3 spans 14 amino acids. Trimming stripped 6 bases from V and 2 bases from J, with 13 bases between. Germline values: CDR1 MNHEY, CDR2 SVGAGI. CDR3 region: CASRTAGTQETQYF. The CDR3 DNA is TGTGCCAGCAGGACTGCGGGGACTCAAGAGACCCAGTACTTC.

CDR3 sequence reads: CASSERRTGELFF. CDR3 coding DNA: TGTGCCAGCAGTGAAAGGCGGACCGGGGAGCTGTTTTTT. The V and J genes are TRBV2 and TRBJ2-2; D remains unclear. The CDR3 sequence is 13 residues long. The V gene lost 2 bases and the J gene lost 5 bases, with 6 bases spanning the gap. CDR1 and CDR2 (germline): SNHLY, FYNNEI.

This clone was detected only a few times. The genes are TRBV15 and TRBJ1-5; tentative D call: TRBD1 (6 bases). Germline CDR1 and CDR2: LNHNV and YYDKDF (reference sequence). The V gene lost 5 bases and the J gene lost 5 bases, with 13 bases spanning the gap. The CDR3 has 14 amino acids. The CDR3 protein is CATSGQPNDQPQHF. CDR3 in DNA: TGTGCCACCAGCGGACAGCCGAACGATCAGCCCCAGCATTTT.

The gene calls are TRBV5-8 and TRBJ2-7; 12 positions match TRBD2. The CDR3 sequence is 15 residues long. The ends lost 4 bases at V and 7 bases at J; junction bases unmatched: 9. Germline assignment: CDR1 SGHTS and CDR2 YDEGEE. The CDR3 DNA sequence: TGTGCCAGCAGCGCCGGACTAGCGGGGCCTGAGGAGCAGTACTTC. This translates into CASSAGLAGPEEQYF.

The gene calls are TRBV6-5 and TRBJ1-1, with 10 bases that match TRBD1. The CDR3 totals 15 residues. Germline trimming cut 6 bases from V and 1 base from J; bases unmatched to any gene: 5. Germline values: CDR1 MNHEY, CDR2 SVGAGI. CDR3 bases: TGTGCCAGCAGGACAGGGGGCGCCGGGAACACTGAAGCTTTCTTT. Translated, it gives CASRTGGAGNTEAFF.

The CDR3 DNA reads as TGCGCCAGCAGCCAAGGTCCCGGAGCTTTCTTT. Residues: CASSQGPGAFF. The V and J genes are TRBV4-3 and TRBJ1-1, with no clear D. Per the germline V gene, CDR1 is LGHNA and CDR2 is YSLEER. The CDR3 is 11 amino acids. The V end was cut by 1 base, the J end by 10 bases, with 7 bases between.

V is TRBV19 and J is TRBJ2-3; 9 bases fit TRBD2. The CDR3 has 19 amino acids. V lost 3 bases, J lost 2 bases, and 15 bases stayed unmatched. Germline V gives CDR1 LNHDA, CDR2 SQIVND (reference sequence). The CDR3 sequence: CASSMGSGLSGGLTDTQYF. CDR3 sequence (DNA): TGTGCCAGTAGTATGGGCAGCGGGTTAAGCGGGGGGCTCACAGATACGCAGTATTTT.